These 16 T cell receptor beta chains were sequenced from one sample in a study of shared clonotypes between healthy human individuals. Libraries were prepared by immunoSEQ multiplex PCR; TCRdb keeps only in-frame clonotypes and omits some of them. The sample lists under 2.5 million clones; about 90% were seen once. Sequencing was performed on naive CD4+ T cells from PBMCs. This sample's subset: CD45RA+ positively selected. The origin of the receptors is a young man in good health. Some clones in this sample may be carry-over from other donors' samples.

The V call is TRBV5-1, the J call TRBJ2-1; 8 bases are a match to TRBD2. This CDR3 spans 15 amino acids. The V gene's germline CDR1 is SGHRS and CDR2 YFSETQ. The V and J ends lost 3 bases and 6 bases, in that order; junction bases with no gene match: 8. The DNA for the CDR3 is TGCGCCAGCAGCTATAGCGGGGATACCACCAATGAGCAGTTCTTC. This sequence encodes CASSYSGDTTNEQFF.

The V call is TRBV5-1, the J call TRBJ2-1; 7 bases line up with TRBD2. CDR3 length: 16 residues. Germline V gene lookup returns CDR1 SGHRS and CDR2 YFSETQ. J lost 2 bases, V lost 0 bases, and 5 bases had no gene match. DNA of the CDR3: TGCGCCAGCAGCTTGGGCGGGAGTGGGGCCTACAATGAGCAGTTCTTC. It translates to CASSLGGSGAYNEQFF.

V is TRBV6-1 and J is TRBJ1-1, with TRBD1 as a possible D gene (6 bases). Between the trimmed V and J ends, which lost 4 bases and 0 bases, there was a span of 18 bases. The germline gives CDR1 MNHNS, CDR2 SASEGT. The CDR3 runs 17 residues. CDR3 sequence (DNA): TGTGCCAGCAGTGTACCGGGACAAAGTCGGATGAACACTGAAGCTTTCTTT. Amino acid sequence: CASSVPGQSRMNTEAFF.

The chain joins TRBV5-1 to TRBJ1-2; no clear D gene. V lost 0 bases, J lost 4 bases, and 13 bases lay in between. Germline lookup yields CDR1 SGHRS and CDR2 YFSETQ. The CDR3 extends over 15 amino acids. The CDR3 bases are TGCGCCAGCAGCTTGGCGCGACAAGGTGGCTATGGCTACACCTTC. Amino acid sequence: CASSLARQGGYGYTF. Full variable domain (remainder filled in from reference TRBV5-1 and TRBJ1-2): KAGVTQTPRYLIKTRGQQVTLSCSPISGHRSVSWYQQTPGQGLQFLFEYFSETQRNKGNFPGRFSGRQFSNSRSEMNVSTLELGDSALYLCASSLARQGGYGYTFGSGTRLTVV.

This clone was seen a few times. This chain joins TRBV30 and TRBJ1-1; D is unresolved. The CDR3 length is 13 residues. V dropped 1 base and J dropped 3 bases, with 9 bases sitting between them. CDR1 and CDR2 (germline): GTSNPN, SVGIG (reference sequence). In DNA form, the CDR3 reads TGTGCCTGGAGTGCCGGGTTGGACACTGAAGCTTTCTTT. Protein sequence: CAWSAGLDTEAFF.

The chain recombines TRBV6-1 with TRBJ1-4; the D is unclear. This CDR3 contains 14 residues. The germline V gene has CDR1 MNHNS and CDR2 SASEGT. V lost 7 bases and J lost 6, with 15 bases in between. The CDR3, as DNA: TGTGCCAGCAAGGTGCAGTTAAGTGATGAAAAACTGTTTTTT. As protein: CASKVQLSDEKLFF.

As for this clone: In the same sample, other DNA sequences code for this CDR3. This chain joins TRBV28 and TRBJ2-3; no definite D call. This CDR3 contains 14 residues. Germline V gene data show CDR1 as MDHEN and CDR2 as SYDVKM. Trimming left V 4 bases short and J 4 bases short, with 12 bases between. The CDR3 loop is CASSSPVGADTQYF. CDR3 sequence (DNA): TGTGCCAGCAGTTCCCCCGTGGGCGCAGATACGCAGTATTTT.

V usage is TRBV25-1 and J usage is TRBJ2-7, with 7 positions matching TRBD1. V dropped 2 bases and J dropped 5; count of bases not matched to a gene: 12. The length of the CDR3 is 16 residues. CDR1 and CDR2 (germline): MGHDK, SYGVNS. The CDR3 protein is CASSEIGNRGKHEQYF. In DNA, the CDR3 is TGTGCCAGCAGTGAAATAGGTAACAGGGGAAAACACGAGCAGTACTTC.

The V gene is TRBV6-6, the J gene TRBJ1-5; the D gene is possibly TRBD1 (6 bases). The CDR3 has 15 residues. V lost 0 bases, J lost 5 bases, and 11 bases lay in between. Germline CDR1 MNHNY, CDR2 SVGAGI (reference sequence). CDR3 amino acids: CASSYSTRGDQPQHF. The CDR3, as DNA: TGTGCCAGCAGTTACTCGACGAGGGGGGATCAGCCCCAGCATTTT.

V is TRBV28 and J is TRBJ1-2, with D maybe TRBD1 (6 bases). The CDR3 has 14 residues. Germline V gene sequence: CDR1 MDHEN, CDR2 SYDVKM. Trimming shortened V by 6 bases and J by 3 bases, and 14 bases separated the two germline ends. CDR3: CASRVQGSHYGYTF. CDR3 in DNA: TGTGCCAGCAGGGTACAGGGATCTCACTATGGCTACACCTTC.

This clone has only one observation. The gene calls are TRBV28 and TRBJ2-7; possibly TRBD2 for D (5 bases). The CDR3 spans 15 residues. V was shortened by 5 bases and J by 0 bases, with 14 bases between the two germline ends. Germline V gene lookup returns CDR1 MDHEN and CDR2 SYDVKM. The CDR3 DNA follows: TGTGCCAGCAGTGCAACGGGGATGGGCTCCTACGAGCAGTACTTC. Its protein product is CASSATGMGSYEQYF.

On this clone itself: Other nucleotide sequences in the sample specify the same CDR3. The chain links TRBV5-1 to TRBJ2-5, with D perhaps TRBD1 or TRBD2 (5 bases each). V lost 3 bases and J lost 3, with 9 bases in between. In germline, CDR1 is SGHRS, CDR2 YFSETQ. The CDR3 runs 13 residues. For the CDR3, the DNA is TGCGCCAGCAGCTCGGGACCCGAAGAGACCCAGTACTTC. It is translated as CASSSGPEETQYF.

The rearrangement links TRBV5-1 to TRBJ2-5, with D maybe TRBD1 (6 bases). Trimming shortened V by 4 bases and J by 5 bases, and 15 bases separated the two germline ends. Germline CDR1 SGHRS, CDR2 YFSETQ. The CDR3 is made up of 14 amino acids. CDR3: CASSREGGKETQYF. The CDR3, as DNA: TGCGCCAGCAGCAGGGAAGGGGGAAAGGAGACCCAGTACTTC.

This rearrangement joins TRBV11-3 to TRBJ2-4, with 9 bases identical to TRBD1. The CDR3 consists of 14 residues. Germline CDR1 SGHNT, CDR2 YENEEA. Trimming at V came to 4 bases and at J to 7 bases, leaving 5 bases not matched to a gene. This CDR3 is CASSSGTGRNIQYF. The CDR3 region has the DNA TGTGCCAGCAGCTCCGGGACAGGGAGGAACATTCAGTACTTC.

To note about this clone: A read error may account for a junction end that differs from germline. The chain employs TRBV5-4 and TRBJ2-7, with a tentative D call TRBD1 (5 bases). The CDR3 length is 17 residues. CDR1 and CDR2 (germline): SGHNT, YYREEE (reference sequence). The CDR3 is CASSLGRRTEDRYEQYF. CDR3 sequence (DNA): TGTGCCAGCAGTTTGGGGCGGAGAACAGAAGACCGCTACGAGCAGTACTTC.

The rearrangement joins TRBV5-3 to TRBJ1-2; D not certain. TRBV5-3 is an ORF, and what it does is uncertain. This CDR3 contains 14 residues. The V end lost 0 bases, the J end lost 4 bases, and 10 bases lay between the germline ends. The DNA for the CDR3 is TGTGCCAGAAGCTTGGATCCGGGAATCTATGGCTACACCTTC. It encodes CARSLDPGIYGYTF.